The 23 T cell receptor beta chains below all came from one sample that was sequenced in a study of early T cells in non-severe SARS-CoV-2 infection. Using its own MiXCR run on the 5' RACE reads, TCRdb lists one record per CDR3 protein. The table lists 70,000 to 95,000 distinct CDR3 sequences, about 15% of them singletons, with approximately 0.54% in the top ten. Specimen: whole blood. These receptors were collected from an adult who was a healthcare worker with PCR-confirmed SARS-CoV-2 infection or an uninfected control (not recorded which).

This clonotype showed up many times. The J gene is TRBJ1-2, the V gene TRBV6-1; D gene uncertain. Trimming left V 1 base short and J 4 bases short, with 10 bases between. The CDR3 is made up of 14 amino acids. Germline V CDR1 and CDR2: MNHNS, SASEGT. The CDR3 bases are TGTGCCAGCAGTGAAGGGGCCGGAGCCTATGGCTACACCTTC. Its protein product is CASSEGAGAYGYTF.

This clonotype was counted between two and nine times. The CDR3 loop reads CASSTGQGALNTEAFF. Written as DNA, the CDR3 is TGCGCCAGCAGCACGGGACAGGGGGCTCTGAACACTGAAGCTTTCTTT. The V and J genes are TRBV5-1 and TRBJ1-1; 12 positions agree with TRBD1. V lost 4 bases, J lost 0 bases, and 4 bases stayed unmatched. The CDR3 runs to 16 residues. Germline V gene lookup returns CDR1 SGHRS and CDR2 YFSETQ. Full variable domain (remainder filled in from reference TRBV5-1 and TRBJ1-1): KAGVTQTPRYLIKTRGQQVTLSCSPISGHRSVSWYQQTPGQGLQFLFEYFSETQRNKGNFPGRFSGRQFSNSRSEMNVSTLELGDSALYLCASSTGQGALNTEAFFGQGTRLTVV.

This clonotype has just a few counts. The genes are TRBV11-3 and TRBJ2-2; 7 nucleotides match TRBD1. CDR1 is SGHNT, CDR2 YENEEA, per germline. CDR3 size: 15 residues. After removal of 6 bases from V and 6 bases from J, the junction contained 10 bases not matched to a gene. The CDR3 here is CASSRTDRVSGELFF. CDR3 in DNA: TGTGCCAGCAGTCGAACCGACAGGGTGTCCGGGGAGCTGTTTTTT.

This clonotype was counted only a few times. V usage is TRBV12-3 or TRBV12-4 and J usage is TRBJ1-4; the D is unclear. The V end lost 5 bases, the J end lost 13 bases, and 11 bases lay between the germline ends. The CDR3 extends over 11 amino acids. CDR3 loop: CASSHGRRLFF. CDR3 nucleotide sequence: TGTGCCAGCAGTCACGGACGTAGACTGTTTTTT.

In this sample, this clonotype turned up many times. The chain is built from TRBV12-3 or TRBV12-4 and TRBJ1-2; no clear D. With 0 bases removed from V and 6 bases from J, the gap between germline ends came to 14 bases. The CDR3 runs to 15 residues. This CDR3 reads CASSLAPKGRNGYTF. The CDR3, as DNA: TGTGCCAGCAGTTTAGCGCCCAAAGGGCGGAATGGCTACACCTTC.

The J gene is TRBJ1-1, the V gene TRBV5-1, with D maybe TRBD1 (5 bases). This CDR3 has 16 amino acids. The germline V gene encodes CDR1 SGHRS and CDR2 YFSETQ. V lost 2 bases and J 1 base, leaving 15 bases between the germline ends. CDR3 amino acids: CASSFTGHLTNTEAFF. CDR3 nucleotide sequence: TGCGCCAGCAGCTTCACGGGGCACCTAACGAACACTGAAGCTTTCTTT.

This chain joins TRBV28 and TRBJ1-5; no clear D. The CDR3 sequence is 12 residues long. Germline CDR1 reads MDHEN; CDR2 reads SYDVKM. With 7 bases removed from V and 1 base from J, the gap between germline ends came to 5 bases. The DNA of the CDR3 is TGTGCCAGCACCCTCAGCAATCAGCCCCAGCATTTT. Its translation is CASTLSNQPQHF.

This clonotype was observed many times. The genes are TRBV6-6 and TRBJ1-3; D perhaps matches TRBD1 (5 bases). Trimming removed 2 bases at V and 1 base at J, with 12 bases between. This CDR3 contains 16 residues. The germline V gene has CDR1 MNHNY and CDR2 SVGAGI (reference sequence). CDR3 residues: CASSYGREGSGNTIYF. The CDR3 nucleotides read TGTGCCAGCAGTTACGGCAGGGAAGGATCTGGAAACACCATATATTTT.

The CDR3 DNA follows: TGTGCCAGCAGCAGGGACAGAAACATTCAGTACTTC. Translation gives CASSRDRNIQYF. The chain uses TRBV21-1 and TRBJ2-4; TRBD1, the table's D call, lacks a check against the DNA. TRBV21-1 is a pseudogene locus. CDR3 length: 12 residues.

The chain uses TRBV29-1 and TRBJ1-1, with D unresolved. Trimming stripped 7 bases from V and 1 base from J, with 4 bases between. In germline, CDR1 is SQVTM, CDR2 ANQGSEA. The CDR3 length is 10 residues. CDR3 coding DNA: TGCAGCGCGTCGAACACTGAAGCTTTCTTT. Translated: CSASNTEAFF.

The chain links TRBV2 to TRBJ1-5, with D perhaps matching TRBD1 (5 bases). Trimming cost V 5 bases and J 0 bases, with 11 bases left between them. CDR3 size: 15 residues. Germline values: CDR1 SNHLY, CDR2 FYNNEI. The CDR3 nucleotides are TGTGCCAGCAGTCCGACAGTCCATAGCAATCAGCCCCAGCATTTT. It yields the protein CASSPTVHSNQPQHF.

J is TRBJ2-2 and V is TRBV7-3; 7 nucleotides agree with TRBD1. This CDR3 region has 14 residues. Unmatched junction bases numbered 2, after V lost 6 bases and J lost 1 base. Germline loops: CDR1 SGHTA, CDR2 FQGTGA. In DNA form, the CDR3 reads TGTGCCAGCAGTGGGACAGTGAACACCGGGGAGCTGTTTTTT. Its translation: CASSGTVNTGELFF.

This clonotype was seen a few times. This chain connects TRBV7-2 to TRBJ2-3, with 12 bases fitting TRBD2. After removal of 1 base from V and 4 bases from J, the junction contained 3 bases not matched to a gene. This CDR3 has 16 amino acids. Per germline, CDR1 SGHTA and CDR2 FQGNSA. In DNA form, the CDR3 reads TGTGCCAGCAGCTTAGGTCCTAGCGGGGGGGCAGATACGCAGTATTTT. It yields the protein CASSLGPSGGADTQYF.

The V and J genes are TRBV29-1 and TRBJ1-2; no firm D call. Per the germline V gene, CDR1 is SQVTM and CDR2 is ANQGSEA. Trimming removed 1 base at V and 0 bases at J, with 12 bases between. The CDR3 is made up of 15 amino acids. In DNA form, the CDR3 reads TGCAGCGTTGAAGGTCTCGCAGGTACTAACTATGGCTACACCTTC. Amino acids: CSVEGLAGTNYGYTF. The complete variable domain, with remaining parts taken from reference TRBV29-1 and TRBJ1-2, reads SAVISQKPSRDICQRGTSLTIQCQVDSQVTMMFWYRQQPGQSLTLIATANQGSEATYESGFVIDKFPISRPNLTFSTLTVSNMSPEDSSIYLCSVEGLAGTNYGYTFGSGTRLTVV.

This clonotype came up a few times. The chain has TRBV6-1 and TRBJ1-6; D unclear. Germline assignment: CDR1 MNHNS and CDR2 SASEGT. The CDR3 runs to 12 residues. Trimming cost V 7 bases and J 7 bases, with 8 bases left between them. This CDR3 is CASTRMNSPLHF. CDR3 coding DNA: TGTGCCAGCACCCGCATGAATTCACCCCTCCACTTT.

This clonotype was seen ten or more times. The CDR3 sequence is CASSPLGSRGSTDTQYF. Here the CDR3 DNA reads TGCGCCAGCAGCCCCCTCGGCAGTCGAGGGTCAACAGATACGCAGTATTTT. V and J are TRBV5-1 and TRBJ2-3, with D possibly matching TRBD2 (5 bases). CDR3 size: 17 residues. Germline loops: CDR1 SGHRS, CDR2 YFSETQ. V was shortened by 4 bases and J by 3 bases, with 21 bases between the two germline ends.

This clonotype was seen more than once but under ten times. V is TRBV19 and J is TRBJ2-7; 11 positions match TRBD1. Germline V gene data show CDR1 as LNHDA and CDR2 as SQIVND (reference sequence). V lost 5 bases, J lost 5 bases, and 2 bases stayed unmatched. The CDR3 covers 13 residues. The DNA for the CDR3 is TGTGCCAGTAGTCCGGACAGGGGGCACGAGCAGTACGTC. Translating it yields CASSPDRGHEQYV.

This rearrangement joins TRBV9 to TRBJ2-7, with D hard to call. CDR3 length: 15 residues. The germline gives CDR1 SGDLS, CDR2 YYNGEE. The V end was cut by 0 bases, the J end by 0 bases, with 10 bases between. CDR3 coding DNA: TGTGCCAGCAGCGTAGTGGCAGCGAACTCCTACGAGCAGTACGTC. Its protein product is CASSVVAANSYEQYV.

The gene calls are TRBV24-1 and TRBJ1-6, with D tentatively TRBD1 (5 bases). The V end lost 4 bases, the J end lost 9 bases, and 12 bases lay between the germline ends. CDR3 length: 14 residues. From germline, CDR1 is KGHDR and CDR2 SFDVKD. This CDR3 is CATSDRNGGSPLHF. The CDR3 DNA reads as TGTGCCACCAGTGACCGCAACGGGGGTTCACCCCTCCACTTT.

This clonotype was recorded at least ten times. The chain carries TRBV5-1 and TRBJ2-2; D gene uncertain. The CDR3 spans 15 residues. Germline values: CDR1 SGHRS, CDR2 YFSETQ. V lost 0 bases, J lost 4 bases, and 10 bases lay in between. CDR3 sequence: CASSLGQEGTGELFF. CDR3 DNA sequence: TGCGCCAGCAGCTTGGGCCAGGAAGGCACCGGGGAGCTGTTTTTT.

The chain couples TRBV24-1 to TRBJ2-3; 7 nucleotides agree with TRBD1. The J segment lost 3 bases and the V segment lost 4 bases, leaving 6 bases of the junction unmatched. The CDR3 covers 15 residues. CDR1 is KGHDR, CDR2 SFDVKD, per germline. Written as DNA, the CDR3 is TGTGCCACCAGTGAGAGGGGACAGTTAACAGATACGCAGTATTTT. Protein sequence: CATSERGQLTDTQYF.

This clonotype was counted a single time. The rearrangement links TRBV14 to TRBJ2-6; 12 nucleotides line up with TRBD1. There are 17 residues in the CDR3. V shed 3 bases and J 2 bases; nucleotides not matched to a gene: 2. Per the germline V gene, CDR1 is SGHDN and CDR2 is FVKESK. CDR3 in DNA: TGTGCCAGCAGCCAGGGACAGGGGGCAGCTGGGGCCAACGTCCTGACTTTC. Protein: CASSQGQGAAGANVLTF.

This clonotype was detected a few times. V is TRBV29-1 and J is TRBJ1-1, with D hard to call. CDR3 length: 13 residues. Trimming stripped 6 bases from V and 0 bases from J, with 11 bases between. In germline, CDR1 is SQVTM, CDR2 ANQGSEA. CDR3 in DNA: TGCAGCGTGGTCCGGAGCATGAACACTGAAGCTTTCTTT. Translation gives CSVVRSMNTEAFF.